Reported below is one T cell receptor beta chain. Its target is not known. Germline loops: CDR1 SGHAT, CDR2 FQNNGV. Germline trimming cut 0 bases from V and 1 base from J; bases unmatched to any gene: 1. CDR3 size: 15 residues. The sample is drawn from a study of T cell responses to AZD1222 COVID-19 vaccine. Study-level findings and limits: Spike-specific TCR breadth and depth grew following two AZD1222 doses. Among spike-specific TCRs, nearly half reportedly target unmutated variant regions. Scientists sampled the repertoires only once the peak T cell response had passed. Dominant at 160-218 and 743-854, vaccine-associated CD4 TCRs also spanned spike.

Profiled with immunoSEQ multiplex PCR; TCRdb holds only in-frame clones, not every one. The sample contains about 86,000 clones, about 90% of which appear only once. The chain employs TRBV11-2 and TRBJ2-7; TRBD2 matches at 9 bases. The receptor was derived from an adult who received the AZD1222 COVID-19 vaccine. Sequencing was performed on peripheral blood, taken 28 days after the second AZD1222 dose. Here the CDR3 reads CASSLEAGGSYEQYF. The CDR3 DNA sequence: TGTGCCAGCAGCTTAGAAGCGGGAGGTTCCTACGAGCAGTACTTC.